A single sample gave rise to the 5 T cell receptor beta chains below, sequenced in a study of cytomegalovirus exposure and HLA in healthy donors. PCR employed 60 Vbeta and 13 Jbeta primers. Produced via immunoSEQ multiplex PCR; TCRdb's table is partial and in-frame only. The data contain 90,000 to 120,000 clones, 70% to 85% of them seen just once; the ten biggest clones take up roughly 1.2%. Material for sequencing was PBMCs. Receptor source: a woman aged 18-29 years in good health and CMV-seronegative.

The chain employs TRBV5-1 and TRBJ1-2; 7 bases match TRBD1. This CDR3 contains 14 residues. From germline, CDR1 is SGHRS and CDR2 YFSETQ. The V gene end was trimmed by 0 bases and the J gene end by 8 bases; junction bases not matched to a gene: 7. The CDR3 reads CASSLEWQGEGYTF. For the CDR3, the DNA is TGCGCCAGCAGCTTGGAATGGCAGGGGGAGGGCTACACCTTC.

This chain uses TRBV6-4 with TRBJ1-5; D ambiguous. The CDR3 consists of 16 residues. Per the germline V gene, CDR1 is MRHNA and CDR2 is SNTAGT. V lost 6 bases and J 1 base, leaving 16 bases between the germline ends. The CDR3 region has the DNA TGTGCCAGCAGCGCCCTCGCGGCGAGCAGCAATCAGCCCCAGCATTTT. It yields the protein CASSALAASSNQPQHF.

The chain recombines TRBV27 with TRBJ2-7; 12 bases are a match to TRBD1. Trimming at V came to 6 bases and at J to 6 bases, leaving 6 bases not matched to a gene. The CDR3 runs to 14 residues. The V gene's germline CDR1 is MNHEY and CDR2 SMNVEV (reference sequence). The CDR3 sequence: CASRLGTGGSEQYF. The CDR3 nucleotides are TGTGCCAGCAGATTGGGGACAGGGGGCTCCGAGCAGTACTTC.

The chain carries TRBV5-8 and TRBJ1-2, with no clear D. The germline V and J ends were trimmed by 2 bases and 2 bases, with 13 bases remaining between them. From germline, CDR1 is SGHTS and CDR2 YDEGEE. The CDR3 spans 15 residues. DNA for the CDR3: TGTGCCAGCAGCTTTCAAGCGGGTTCAAACTATGGCTACACCTTC. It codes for CASSFQAGSNYGYTF.

In DNA form, the CDR3 reads TGTGCCAGTATTTCCCAGGGGGCGATCGGGGAGCTGTTTTTT. Translated: CASISQGAIGELFF. The chain links TRBV19 to TRBJ2-2; 8 bases fit TRBD1. Germline CDR1 and CDR2: LNHDA and SQIVND (reference sequence). V was clipped by 7 bases and J by 7 bases; unmatched bases: 8. The CDR3 has 14 amino acids.